These 27 T cell receptor beta chains share one sample of origin, sequenced in a study of cytomegalovirus exposure and HLA in healthy donors. The PCR employed 60 Vbeta primers together with 13 Jbeta primers. Generated by immunoSEQ multiplex PCR, the TCRdb table keeps only in-frame clones and is missing some. The data show around 71,000 clones, under 80% seen once. Sample: PBMCs. The receptors originated from a male donor in good health and CMV-seropositive.

This clone was counted ten times or more. The chain recombines TRBV5-1 with TRBJ2-2, with 8 positions matching TRBD1. The CDR3 totals 16 residues. Trimming took 0 bases from V and 6 from J; bases not matched to a gene: 7. The germline gives CDR1 SGHRS, CDR2 YFSETQ. The CDR3 DNA reads TGCGCCAGCAGCTTGGATCCAGGGGGCGACGCCGGGGAGCTGTTTTTT. Its translation is CASSLDPGGDAGELFF.

The V call is TRBV6-6, the J call TRBJ2-3; D gene uncertain. V dropped 0 bases and J dropped 3 bases, with 7 bases sitting between them. This CDR3 is built from 14 residues. Per the germline V gene, CDR1 is MNHNY and CDR2 is SVGAGI (reference sequence). The CDR3 nucleotides are TGTGCCAGCAGTTACTCCCACGGGACAGATACGCAGTATTTT. Protein: CASSYSHGTDTQYF.

The rearrangement uses TRBV5-4 and TRBJ1-4, with unresolved D. V lost 0 bases to trimming and J lost 5 bases, with 8 bases between them. CDR3 length: 14 amino acids. Germline loops: CDR1 SGHNT, CDR2 YYREEE (reference sequence). In nucleotides, the CDR3 is TGTGCCAGCAGCTTGGACGGAGAAAATGAAAAACTGTTTTTT. Translating gives CASSLDGENEKLFF.

The rearrangement uses TRBV4-3 and TRBJ2-3; TRBD2 agrees at 7 bases. Germline-derived CDR1 and CDR2 are LGHNA and YSLEER. The CDR3 covers 16 residues. V lost 5 bases to trimming and J lost 3 bases; unmatched junction nucleotides: 11. CDR3 amino acids: CASSFKASGITDTQYF. In DNA form, the CDR3 reads TGCGCCAGCAGCTTTAAGGCTAGCGGAATAACAGATACGCAGTATTTT.

V and J are TRBV5-1 and TRBJ1-2; TRBD1 matches at 9 bases. The junction had 8 bases not matched to a gene; V was cut back by 7 bases and J by 4 bases. In germline, CDR1 is SGHRS, CDR2 YFSETQ. The CDR3 consists of 14 residues. This CDR3 reads CASSGQGRTYGYTF. In DNA, the CDR3 is TGCGCCAGCTCGGGACAGGGACGGACCTATGGCTACACCTTC.

This clone was seen only a few times. The V gene is TRBV9, the J gene TRBJ2-1; 12 bases match TRBD2. V lost 3 bases, J lost 7 bases, and 8 bases stayed unmatched. The germline CDR1 and CDR2 sequences are SGDLS and YYNGEE. The CDR3 has 16 residues. This CDR3 is CASSANPGLAGNEQFF. CDR3 bases: TGTGCCAGCAGCGCAAACCCGGGACTAGCGGGTAATGAGCAGTTCTTC.

This chain links TRBV27 with TRBJ2-7; 7 bases fit TRBD2. Germline V gene lookup returns CDR1 MNHEY and CDR2 SMNVEV (reference sequence). Trimming at V came to 5 bases and at J to 2 bases, leaving 6 bases not matched to a gene. This CDR3 comprises 14 residues. CDR3 amino acids: CASSPEGTTYEQYF. The CDR3 bases are TGTGCCAGCAGTCCAGAAGGGACTACCTACGAGCAGTACTTC.

V usage is TRBV12-5 and J usage is TRBJ2-3; 7 nucleotides line up with TRBD1. This CDR3 is 15 amino acids long. Germline CDR1 and CDR2: LGHNT and FRNRAP. With 6 bases clipped from V and 0 bases from J, the junction kept 6 bases outside the gene matches. CDR3 in DNA: TGTGCTAGTGGCCTGGGGGACAGCAGCACAGATACGCAGTATTTT. It yields the protein CASGLGDSSTDTQYF.

The chain employs TRBV6-6 and TRBJ2-7; 7 bases are shared with TRBD1. The CDR3 is 12 residues long. Germline V gene lookup returns CDR1 MNHNY and CDR2 SVGAGI (reference sequence). J gave up 5 bases and V 2 bases, and 0 bases lay outside the gene matches. The CDR3 region is CASSYRGHEQYF. The DNA for the CDR3 is TGTGCCAGCAGTTACAGGGGGCACGAGCAGTACTTC.

The chain combines TRBV28 with TRBJ1-5; 8 positions match TRBD1. CDR1 and CDR2 from the germline V gene are MDHEN and SYDVKM. The CDR3 has 15 residues. V shed 1 base and J 2 bases; nucleotides not matched to a gene: 1. The CDR3 region is CASSLLQGGNQPQHF. The CDR3 coding sequence is TGTGCCAGCAGTTTATTACAGGGGGGCAATCAGCCCCAGCATTTT.

This chain joins TRBV27 and TRBJ2-3, with TRBD1 identical over 8 bases. Trimming cost V 3 bases and J 1 base; bases outside gene matches: 0. Germline V lookup: CDR1 MNHEY, CDR2 SMNVEV (reference sequence). The CDR3 is 14 residues long. In DNA form, the CDR3 reads TGTGCCAGCAGTTTGGGACAGGGCACAGATACGCAGTATTTT. It yields the protein CASSLGQGTDTQYF.

The chain couples TRBV5-8 to TRBJ2-1; D gene ambiguous. The length of the CDR3 is 12 residues. The V gene lost 8 bases and the J gene lost 3 bases, with 9 bases spanning the gap. Germline CDR1 and CDR2: SGHTS and YDEGEE. CDR3 DNA: TGTGCCAGTCAGGCCCTCTACAATGAGCAGTTCTTC. Amino acid sequence: CASQALYNEQFF.

V usage is TRBV29-1 and J usage is TRBJ1-1; 7 bases are shared with TRBD1. The germline V gene has CDR1 SQVTM and CDR2 ANQGSEA. The CDR3 spans 16 residues. Losses at the gene ends were 5 bases for V and 6 bases for J; bases not matched to a gene: 18. The CDR3 sequence is CSVTGEAAGLGSEAFF. The CDR3 DNA reads TGCAGCGTTACAGGGGAGGCGGCCGGTTTGGGCTCTGAAGCTTTCTTT. The entire variable domain, with the rest obtained from reference TRBV29-1 and TRBJ1-1, is as follows: SAVISQKPSRDICQRGTSLTIQCQVDSQVTMMFWYRQQPGQSLTLIATANQGSEATYESGFVIDKFPISRPNLTFSTLTVSNMSPEDSSIYLCSVTGEAAGLGSEAFFGQGTRLTVV.

A word on this clone: Other DNA sequences in this sample translate to the same CDR3. V usage is TRBV6-1 and J usage is TRBJ2-6; TRBD1 matches 7 bases. The CDR3 loop spans 15 amino acids. The germline CDR1 and CDR2 sequences are MNHNS and SASEGT. Losses at the gene ends were 6 bases for V and 1 base for J; bases not matched to a gene: 3. The CDR3 loop reads CASRAGGSGANVLTF. As DNA, the CDR3 is TGTGCCAGCAGGGCAGGGGGTTCTGGGGCCAACGTCCTGACTTTC.

The chain combines TRBV14 with TRBJ1-2, with 10 bases aligning to TRBD1. The V and J ends lost 4 bases and 7 bases, in that order; junction bases with no gene match: 6. CDR1 and CDR2 from the germline V gene are SGHDN and FVKESK. This CDR3 comprises 14 residues. CDR3 in DNA: TGTGCCAGCAGCCGCACCGGGACAGGGGTTGGCTACACCTTC. This sequence encodes CASSRTGTGVGYTF. The whole variable domain, remainder taken from reference TRBV14 and TRBJ1-2, is EAGVTQFPSHSVIEKGQTVTLRCDPISGHDNLYWYRRVMGKEIKFLLHFVKESKQDESGMPNNRFLAERTGGTYSTLKVQPAELEDSGVYFCASSRTGTGVGYTFGSGTRLTVV.

V and J are TRBV27 and TRBJ2-7; D possibly corresponds to TRBD2 (6 bases). V was clipped by 8 bases and J by 3 bases, with 20 bases between them. The CDR3 has 15 amino acids. CDR1 and CDR2 (germline): MNHEY, SMNVEV (reference sequence). The CDR3 reads CASQLLGQGGYEQYF. The CDR3 DNA is TGTGCCAGCCAACTTCTGGGCCAGGGAGGCTACGAGCAGTACTTC.

The rearrangement joins TRBV30 to TRBJ2-1; no definite D call. From germline, CDR1 is GTSNPN and CDR2 SVGIG (reference sequence). Trimming pared 1 base from V and 7 bases from J, leaving 11 bases between. The CDR3 extends over 13 amino acids. The CDR3 DNA sequence: TGTGCCTGGAGTGAATTCGCTGAGAATGAGCAGTTCTTC. Residues: CAWSEFAENEQFF. The variable domain in full, completed from reference TRBV30 and TRBJ2-1, reads SQTIHQWPATLVQPVGSPLSLECTVEGTSNPNLYWYRQAAGRGLQLLFYSVGIGQISSEVPQNLSASRPQDRQFILSSKKLLLSDSGFYLCAWSEFAENEQFFGPGTRLTVL.

This chain connects TRBV7-3 to TRBJ1-6, with a possible D match to TRBD1 (5 bases). V gave up 5 bases and J gave up 7 bases, with 9 bases separating them. Germline V lookup: CDR1 SGHTA, CDR2 FQGTGA. The CDR3 is made up of 13 amino acids. For the CDR3, the DNA is TGTGCCAGCAGCCCAGGGTTAAATTCACCCCTCCACTTT. Protein: CASSPGLNSPLHF. The variable domain in full, completed from reference TRBV7-3 and TRBJ1-6, reads GAGVSQTPSNKVTEKGKYVELRCDPISGHTALYWYRQSLGQGPEFLIYFQGTGAADDSGLPNDRFFAVRPEGSVSTLKIQRTERGDSAVYLCASSPGLNSPLHFGNGTRLTVT.

The gene calls are TRBV14 and TRBJ1-6; 8 nucleotides agree with TRBD1. This CDR3 contains 15 residues. Germline CDR1 is SGHDN and CDR2 is FVKESK. V was pared by 1 base and J by 6 bases, with 2 bases of the junction left unmatched. CDR3 sequence: CASSQVGQANSPLHF. Written as DNA, the CDR3 is TGTGCCAGCAGCCAAGTGGGACAGGCTAATTCACCCCTCCACTTT. Full variable domain (remainder filled in from reference TRBV14 and TRBJ1-6): EAGVTQFPSHSVIEKGQTVTLRCDPISGHDNLYWYRRVMGKEIKFLLHFVKESKQDESGMPNNRFLAERTGGTYSTLKVQPAELEDSGVYFCASSQVGQANSPLHFGNGTRLTVT.

This chain connects TRBV5-4 to TRBJ2-2; possibly TRBD2 for D (5 bases). CDR3 length: 15 amino acids. Trimming cost V 0 bases and J 5 bases, with 11 bases left between them. Germline V gene sequence: CDR1 SGHNT, CDR2 YYREEE (reference sequence). The CDR3 protein is CASSLGRSGTGELFF. Here the CDR3 DNA reads TGTGCCAGCAGCTTGGGGCGATCGGGAACCGGGGAGCTGTTTTTT.

Worth noting for this clone: Germline and junction disagree at one end, which may indicate a read error. This chain links TRBV7-3 with TRBJ2-1; 10 bases align to TRBD2. Germline loops: CDR1 SGHTA, CDR2 FQGTGA. The CDR3 covers 12 residues. The CDR3 region is CSSSFPSGSPFF. CDR3 nucleotides: TGTTCCAGCAGCTTTCCTAGCGGGAGTCCGTTCTTC.

This clone was seen only a few times. The V gene is TRBV6-1, the J gene TRBJ2-7, with 7 bases matching TRBD1. V lost 1 base, J lost 2 bases, and 5 bases stayed unmatched. Germline V gene sequence: CDR1 MNHNS, CDR2 SASEGT. This CDR3 is 15 amino acids long. The CDR3 is CASSEVPGGAYEQYF. The CDR3 DNA sequence: TGTGCCAGCAGTGAAGTCCCAGGGGGTGCCTACGAGCAGTACTTC.

The J gene is TRBJ1-5, the V gene TRBV27; 11 bases match TRBD1. With 6 bases clipped from V and 6 bases from J, the junction kept 4 bases outside the gene matches. From germline, CDR1 is MNHEY and CDR2 SMNVEV (reference sequence). The CDR3 is 14 residues long. CDR3 residues: CASSGTGGVQPQHF. CDR3 DNA sequence: TGTGCCAGCAGCGGGACAGGGGGAGTTCAGCCCCAGCATTTT.

The rearrangement uses TRBV5-1 and TRBJ1-2; 7 bases line up with TRBD1. CDR3 length: 15 amino acids. J was trimmed by 2 bases and V by 2 bases; bases with no gene match: 6. Germline CDR1 is SGHRS and CDR2 is YFSETQ. The CDR3 bases are TGCGCCAGCAGCTTCGGGGACAGCACGAACTATGGCTACACCTTC. It is translated as CASSFGDSTNYGYTF.

The gene calls are TRBV13 and TRBJ2-6, with 9 bases aligning to TRBD2. CDR3 length: 15 amino acids. Germline lookup yields CDR1 PRHDT and CDR2 FYEKMQ (reference sequence). V lost 5 bases, J lost 2 bases, and 1 base stayed unmatched. The CDR3 region has the DNA TGTGCCAGCAGCGCGGGGGGGACTGGGGCCAACGTCCTGACTTTC. This encodes CASSAGGTGANVLTF.

This rearrangement joins TRBV7-2 to TRBJ2-6, with D unclear. This CDR3 has 12 amino acids. Looked up from germline, CDR1 is SGHTA and CDR2 is FQGNSA. V lost 7 bases to trimming and J lost 9 bases, with 10 bases between them. Written as DNA, the CDR3 is TGTGCCAGCACCCTAGTGGGCAACGTCCTGACTTTC. It translates to CASTLVGNVLTF.

This clone was seen a single time. The rearrangement uses TRBV2 and TRBJ2-1, with D possibly being TRBD2 (6 bases). CDR1 and CDR2 (germline): SNHLY, FYNNEI. The CDR3 has 14 residues. The ends were cut back, 6 bases at V and 4 bases at J, with 13 bases in the middle. CDR3 in amino acids: CASSQPGLYNEQFF. CDR3 coding DNA: TGTGCCAGCAGCCAACCCGGACTATACAATGAGCAGTTCTTC.